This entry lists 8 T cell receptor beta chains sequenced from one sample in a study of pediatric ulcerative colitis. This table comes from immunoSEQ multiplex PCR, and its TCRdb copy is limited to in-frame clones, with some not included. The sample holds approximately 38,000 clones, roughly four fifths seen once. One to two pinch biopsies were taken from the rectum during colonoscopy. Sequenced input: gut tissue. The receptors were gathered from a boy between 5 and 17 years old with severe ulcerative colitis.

The CDR3, as DNA: TGCAGCGTTTCAAATCGACCTCCCGCCACAGATACGCAGTATTTT. Its protein product is CSVSNRPPATDTQYF. The V gene is TRBV29-1, the J gene TRBJ2-3; D is uncertain. This CDR3 comprises 15 residues. V lost 5 bases, J lost 2 bases, and 17 bases lay in between. The germline gives CDR1 SQVTM, CDR2 ANQGSEA.

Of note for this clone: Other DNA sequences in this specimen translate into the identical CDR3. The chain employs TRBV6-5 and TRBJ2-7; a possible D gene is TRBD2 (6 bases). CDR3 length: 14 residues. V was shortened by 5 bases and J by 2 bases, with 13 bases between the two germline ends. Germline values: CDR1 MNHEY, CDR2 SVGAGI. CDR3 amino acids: CASSPGELTYEQYF. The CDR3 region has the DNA TGTGCCAGCAGTCCGGGGGAGCTTACCTACGAGCAGTACTTC.

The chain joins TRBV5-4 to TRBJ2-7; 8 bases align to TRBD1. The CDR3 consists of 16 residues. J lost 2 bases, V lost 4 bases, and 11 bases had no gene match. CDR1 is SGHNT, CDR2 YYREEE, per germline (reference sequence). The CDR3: CASSLAGGAAPYEQYF. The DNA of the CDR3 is TGTGCCAGCAGCCTGGCAGGGGGCGCGGCCCCCTACGAGCAGTACTTC.

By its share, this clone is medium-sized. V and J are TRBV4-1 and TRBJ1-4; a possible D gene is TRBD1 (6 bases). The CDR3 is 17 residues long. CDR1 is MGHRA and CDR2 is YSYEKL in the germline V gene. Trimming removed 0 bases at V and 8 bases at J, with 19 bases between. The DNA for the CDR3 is TGCGCCAGCAGCCAAGATCCTCTTGGGACACTGGACGAAAAACTGTTTTTT. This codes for CASSQDPLGTLDEKLFF.

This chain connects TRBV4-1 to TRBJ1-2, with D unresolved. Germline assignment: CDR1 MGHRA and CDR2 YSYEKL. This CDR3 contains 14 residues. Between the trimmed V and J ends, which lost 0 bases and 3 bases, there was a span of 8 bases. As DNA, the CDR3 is TGCGCCAGCAGCCAAGATGTAACAGACTATGGCTACACCTTC. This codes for CASSQDVTDYGYTF.

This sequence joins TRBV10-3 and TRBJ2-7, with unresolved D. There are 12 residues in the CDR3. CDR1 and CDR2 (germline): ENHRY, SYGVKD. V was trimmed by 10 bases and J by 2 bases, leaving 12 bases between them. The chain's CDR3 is CATMTGTYEQYF. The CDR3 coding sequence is TGTGCCACTATGACTGGTACCTACGAGCAGTACTTC.

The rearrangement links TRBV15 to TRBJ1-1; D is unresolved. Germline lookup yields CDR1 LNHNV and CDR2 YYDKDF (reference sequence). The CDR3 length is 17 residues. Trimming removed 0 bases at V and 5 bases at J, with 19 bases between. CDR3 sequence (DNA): TGTGCCACCAGCAGAGACCGAATTCTGCTCGGAGGTACTGAAGCTTTCTTT. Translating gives CATSRDRILLGGTEAFF. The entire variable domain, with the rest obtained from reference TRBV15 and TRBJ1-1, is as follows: DAMVIQNPRYQVTQFGKPVTLSCSQTLNHNVMYWYQQKSSQAPKLLFHYYDKDFNNEADTPDNFQSRRPNTSFCFLDIRSPGLGDTAMYLCATSRDRILLGGTEAFFGQGTRLTVV.

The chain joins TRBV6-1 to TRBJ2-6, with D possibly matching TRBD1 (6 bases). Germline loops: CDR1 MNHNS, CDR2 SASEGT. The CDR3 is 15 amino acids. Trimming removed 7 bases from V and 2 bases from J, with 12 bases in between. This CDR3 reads CASIFGGAGANVLTF. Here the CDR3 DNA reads TGTGCCAGCATTTTTGGGGGCGCTGGGGCCAACGTCCTGACTTTC.